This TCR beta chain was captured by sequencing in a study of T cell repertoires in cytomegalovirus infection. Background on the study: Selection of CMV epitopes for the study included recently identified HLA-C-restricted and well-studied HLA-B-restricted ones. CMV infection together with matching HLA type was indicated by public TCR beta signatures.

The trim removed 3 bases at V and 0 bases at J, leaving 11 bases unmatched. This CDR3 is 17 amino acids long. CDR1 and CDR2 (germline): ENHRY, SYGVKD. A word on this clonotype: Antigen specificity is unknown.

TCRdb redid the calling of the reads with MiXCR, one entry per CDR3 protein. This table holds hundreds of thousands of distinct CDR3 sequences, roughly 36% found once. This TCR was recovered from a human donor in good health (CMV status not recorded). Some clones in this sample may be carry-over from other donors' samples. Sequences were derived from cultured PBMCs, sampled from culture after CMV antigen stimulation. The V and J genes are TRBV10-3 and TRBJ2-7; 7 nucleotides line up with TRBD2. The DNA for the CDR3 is TGTGCCATCAGTGATCCAAGGAACGAGCGGGGCTCCTACGAGCAGTACTTC. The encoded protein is CAISDPRNERGSYEQYF.